In its sample, the clone carrying this T cell receptor beta chain was seen a few times. Antigen: not known. The data derive from a study of T-cell memory formation after mild COVID-19. The germline gives CDR1 DFQATT, CDR2 SNEGSKA (reference sequence). The CDR3 extends over 15 amino acids. V was clipped by 2 bases and J by 4 bases; unmatched bases: 8. Study-wide results and limits: Shrinking CD4+ clones were chiefly CM and EM; CD8+ ones were chiefly EMRA.

TCRdb called the 5' RACE reads again in MiXCR, with one record for every CDR3 protein. The sample has 50,000 or so distinct CDR3 sequences; more than 9% are singletons. The rearrangement uses TRBV20-1 and TRBJ2-5, with 9 bases fitting TRBD2. This receptor was obtained from a man between 18 and 29 years old who had mild COVID-19 (a few samples of this study predate the infection). Cell type and time point are not known. Sequencing used PBMCs or a T cell subset sorted from them (not recorded which). In DNA form, the CDR3 reads TGCAGTGCTAGAACCCCCACAGCGGGGGGAGAGACCCAGTACTTC. Its protein product is CSARTPTAGGETQYF.